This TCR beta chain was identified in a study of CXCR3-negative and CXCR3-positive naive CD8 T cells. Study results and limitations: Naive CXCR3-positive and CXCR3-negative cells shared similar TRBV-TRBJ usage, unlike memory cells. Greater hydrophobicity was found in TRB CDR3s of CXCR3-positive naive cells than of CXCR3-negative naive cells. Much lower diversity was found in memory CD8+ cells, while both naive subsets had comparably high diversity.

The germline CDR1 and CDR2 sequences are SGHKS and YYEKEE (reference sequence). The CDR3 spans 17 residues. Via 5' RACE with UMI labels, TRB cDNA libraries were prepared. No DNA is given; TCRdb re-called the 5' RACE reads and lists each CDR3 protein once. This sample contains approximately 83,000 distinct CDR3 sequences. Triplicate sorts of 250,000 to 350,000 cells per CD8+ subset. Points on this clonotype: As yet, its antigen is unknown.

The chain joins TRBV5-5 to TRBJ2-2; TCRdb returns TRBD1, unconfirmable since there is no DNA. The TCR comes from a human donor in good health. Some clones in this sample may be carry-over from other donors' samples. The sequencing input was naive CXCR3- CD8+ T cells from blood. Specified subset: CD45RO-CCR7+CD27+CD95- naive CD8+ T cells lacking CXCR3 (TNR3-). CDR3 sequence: CASSFDRTGENTGELFF.